A selection of T cell receptor beta chains follows, all from one sample in a study of Tregs in tolerant kidney transplant recipients. Clones were read by immunoSEQ multiplex PCR, and TCRdb kept only the in-frame ones, dropping some. The sample gives tens of thousands of clones, around 87% of which show up once; 3.8% is in the top ten. Specimen: CD4+ T cells from blood (PBMCs), collected 6 months after the transplant. Receptors originate from a human patient who received a combined kidney and bone marrow transplant. The graft donor may be the source of some T cells. Each CDR3 is given with its conserved first and last residue.

>TRBV7-9
CASSPGLVETQYF
>TRBV5-4
CASSLDYHREQYF
>TRBV7-9
CASSGPGGF
>TRBV2
CASSEDSGFDQPQHF
>TRBV7-9
CASSWRGSYEQYF
>TRBV7-2
CASSQGTGAYNEQFF
>TRBV19
CASSPDSSAGELFF
>TRBV4-2
CASSQDYSGSSDTQYF
>TRBV27
CASSLRGQYNQPQHF
>TRBV18
CASSPPRQGAIDGYTF
>TRBV18
CASSGTGGPYNEQFF
>TRBV6-1
CASSEFRGGEQYF
>TRBV28
CASRPLGGGYEQYF
>TRBV7-8
CASSLIPTPSYEQYF
>TRBV18
CASSPRGQSNEKLFF
>TRBV5-4
CASSLAGAYTDTQYF
>TRBV5-4
CASSLDLAGGEQYF
>TRBV4-1
CASSQDPGAAWGGNYGYTF
>TRBV5-5
CAGSLSRNNEKLFF
>TRBV10-3
CAIRWTGEVKGYTF
>TRBV6-6
CASSYLAATYNEQFF
>TRBV5-1
CASSLEGSLSGANVLTF
>TRBV7-2
CASSLGGDAYEQYF
>TRBV5-1
CASSIGQGFIDEQFF